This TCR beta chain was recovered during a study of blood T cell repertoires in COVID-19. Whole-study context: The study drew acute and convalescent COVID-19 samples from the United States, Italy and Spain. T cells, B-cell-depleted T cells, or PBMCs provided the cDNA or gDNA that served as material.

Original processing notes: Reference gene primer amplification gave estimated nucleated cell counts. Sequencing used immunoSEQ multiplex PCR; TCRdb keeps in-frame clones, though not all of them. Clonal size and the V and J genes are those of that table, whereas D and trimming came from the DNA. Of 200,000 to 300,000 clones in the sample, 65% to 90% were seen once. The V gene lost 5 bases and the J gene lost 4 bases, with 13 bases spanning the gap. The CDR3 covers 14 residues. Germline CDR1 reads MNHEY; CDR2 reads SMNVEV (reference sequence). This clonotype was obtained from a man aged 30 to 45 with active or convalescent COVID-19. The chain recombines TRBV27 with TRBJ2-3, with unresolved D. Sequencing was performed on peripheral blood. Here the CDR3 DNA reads TGTGCCAGCAGTCCCCGGATCGCGGCAGATACGCAGTATTTT. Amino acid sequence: CASSPRIAADTQYF.